One and the same sample provided the 17 T cell receptor beta chains below, sequenced in a study of cytomegalovirus exposure and HLA in healthy donors (dated by TCRdb to between 2016 and 2019). Libraries were made using the immunoSEQ multiplex PCR assay. For the multiplex PCR, a mixture combining 60 forward primers for TCR Vbeta segments and 13 reverse primers for TCR Jbeta segments was used. TCRdb holds this immuneACCESS table with in-frame rearrangements only. Some clones are missing; in checked studies, unresolved V genes explain under half, and the rest has no known cause. A total of more than 100,000 clones appear in this sample, approximately 66% of them only once. The ten most abundant clones make up around 3.5% of the sample. Sequencing used PBMCs. The receptors originated from a woman aged 50 to 60 in good health and CMV-seronegative.

J is TRBJ2-7 and V is TRBV2; the D gene is possibly TRBD1 (5 bases). V dropped 8 bases and J dropped 4 bases, with 18 bases sitting between them. CDR1 is SNHLY, CDR2 FYNNEI, per germline. This CDR3 region has 14 residues. The CDR3 region has the DNA TGTGCCAGCGCCGAAGGGGCTCTGAATTACGAGCAGTACTTC. This gives the protein CASAEGALNYEQYF. The full variable domain, with the rest looked up from reference TRBV2 and TRBJ2-7, is EPEVTQTPSHQVTQMGQEVILRCVPISNHLYFYWYRQILGQKVEFLVSFYNNEISEKSEIFDDQFSVERPDGSNFTLKIRSTKLEDSAMYFCASAEGALNYEQYFGPGTRLTVT.

The chain links TRBV15 to TRBJ1-2; D ambiguous. This CDR3 is 11 amino acids long. With 1 base removed from V and 6 bases from J, the gap between germline ends came to 3 bases. The V gene's germline CDR1 is LNHNV and CDR2 YYDKDF (reference sequence). The chain's CDR3 is CATSRGHGYTF. CDR3 DNA: TGTGCCACCAGCAGAGGGCATGGCTACACCTTC.

This clone has just one count. The V and J genes are TRBV7-3 and TRBJ2-7; TRBD2 matches at 12 bases. CDR1 and CDR2 from the germline V gene are SGHTA and FQGTGA. The CDR3 totals 17 residues. The junction had 12 bases not matched to a gene; V was cut back by 6 bases and J by 3 bases. The CDR3 is CASSSGTSGHRGYEQYF. The CDR3 bases are TGTGCCAGCAGTTCCGGGACTAGCGGGCACCGGGGCTACGAGCAGTACTTC. Full variable domain (outside the CDR3, taken from reference TRBV7-3 and TRBJ2-7): GAGVSQTPSNKVTEKGKYVELRCDPISGHTALYWYRQSLGQGPEFLIYFQGTGAADDSGLPNDRFFAVRPEGSVSTLKIQRTERGDSAVYLCASSSGTSGHRGYEQYFGPGTRLTVT.

V usage is TRBV10-3 and J usage is TRBJ1-6, with D perhaps TRBD1 (5 bases). V dropped 10 bases and J dropped 6 bases, with 22 bases sitting between them. The V gene's germline CDR1 is ENHRY and CDR2 SYGVKD. The CDR3 totals 16 residues. The CDR3 reads CATSGGTDSGNSPLHF. The CDR3 bases are TGTGCCACCAGCGGGGGGACGGATTCTGGTAATTCACCCCTCCACTTT.

The CDR3 protein is CASSPRWRGMASGANVLTF. As DNA, the CDR3 is TGCGCCAGCAGCCCCCGGTGGAGGGGAATGGCCTCTGGGGCCAACGTCCTGACTTTC. The V and J genes are TRBV4-3 and TRBJ2-6; TRBD2 might be the D (6 bases). The V end was cut by 4 bases, the J end by 0 bases, with 19 bases between. This CDR3 has 19 amino acids. Germline V CDR1 and CDR2: LGHNA, YSLEER.

This clone showed up just a few times. This chain joins TRBV7-9 and TRBJ1-5, with 7 bases fitting TRBD1. This CDR3 has 15 residues. CDR1 and CDR2 (germline): SEHNR, FQNEAQ (reference sequence). V shed 5 bases, J shed 4 bases, and the junction held 8 bases outside the gene matches. In DNA, the CDR3 is TGTGCCAGCAGCACCCAGGGGACAGTTAATCAGCCCCAGCATTTT. It encodes CASSTQGTVNQPQHF.

This chain links TRBV5-4 with TRBJ1-2; D is possibly TRBD1 (6 bases). The CDR3 totals 14 residues. V lost 3 bases and J 4 bases, leaving 13 bases between the germline ends. Germline assignment: CDR1 SGHNT and CDR2 YYREEE (reference sequence). The CDR3 sequence is CASSWTGTSYGYTF. The CDR3 DNA follows: TGTGCCAGCAGCTGGACCGGGACAAGCTATGGCTACACCTTC.

This clone has just a few counts. J is TRBJ2-3 and V is TRBV28; D might be TRBD2 (5 bases). Germline CDR1 and CDR2: MDHEN and SYDVKM. The CDR3 consists of 14 residues. V was cut by 8 bases and J by 1 base, with 13 bases left in between. The CDR3 sequence: CASQSGKGTDTQYF. The CDR3 nucleotides are TGTGCCAGCCAGAGCGGTAAGGGCACAGATACGCAGTATTTT.

In its sample, this clone was seen once. The chain uses TRBV6-5 and TRBJ2-7; perhaps TRBD2 as D (5 bases). The length of the CDR3 is 13 residues. CDR1 MNHEY and CDR2 SVGAGI come from the germline V gene. Trimming shortened V by 7 bases and J by 6 bases, and 16 bases separated the two germline ends. In DNA form, the CDR3 reads TGTGCCAGCACCCCGCGGGCCCGTCGCGAGCAGTACTTC. Protein: CASTPRARREQYF.

The V call is TRBV7-5, the J call TRBJ2-5; the table calls TRBD2, which could not be checked here. TRBV7-5 is assigned pseudogene status. This CDR3 has 18 amino acids. CDR3 DNA: TGTGTCAGAAGCTTAGCGCGCGGAAGGGAGCAAAAAGTGGAGACCCAGTACTTC. Translated, it gives CVRSLARGREQKVETQYF.

The CDR3 coding sequence is TGTGCCAGCAGTTACGCAGGGAGGGCCTACGAGCAGTACTTC. Amino acids: CASSYAGRAYEQYF. The chain joins TRBV6-5 to TRBJ2-7, with TRBD2 matching over 7 bases. CDR1 and CDR2 from the germline V gene are MNHEY and SVGAGI. V lost 2 bases to trimming and J lost 2 bases; unmatched junction nucleotides: 3. CDR3 length equals 14 residues.

The rearrangement uses TRBV6-5 and TRBJ2-4, with D perhaps TRBD1 (6 bases). CDR3 length: 14 residues. Trimming left V 6 bases short and J 8 bases short, with 17 bases between. CDR1 is MNHEY and CDR2 is SVGAGI in the germline V gene. In DNA form, the CDR3 reads TGTGCCAGCAGAGAAACCGGGACAAGGGACATTCAGTACTTC. Translating it yields CASRETGTRDIQYF.

A single count supports this clone. The rearrangement links TRBV12-5 to TRBJ2-1; TRBD1 matches at 9 bases. V trimming: 5 bases; J trimming: 8 bases; junction bases outside the gene matches: 10. CDR3 length: 15 amino acids. Germline CDR1 is LGHNT and CDR2 is FRNRAP. This CDR3 reads CASGLWDRVRDEQFF. For the CDR3, the DNA is TGTGCTAGTGGTCTATGGGACAGGGTAAGGGATGAGCAGTTCTTC.

This clone was recorded a few times. The rearrangement uses TRBV7-9 and TRBJ1-6; D is unresolved. Per the germline V gene, CDR1 is SEHNR and CDR2 is FQNEAQ (reference sequence). The CDR3 length is 15 residues. V lost 3 bases, J lost 7 bases, and 13 bases lay in between. Here the CDR3 DNA reads TGTGCCAGCAGCTTTAGTTTCGTCGGGAATTCACCCCTCCACTTT. As protein: CASSFSFVGNSPLHF.

CDR3 DNA: TGTGCCAGCTCACCAACCATCGTAGGGACAGGGGGCCTGGATGAAAAACTGTTTTTT. This sequence encodes CASSPTIVGTGGLDEKLFF. The chain links TRBV18 to TRBJ1-4, with TRBD1 identical over 12 bases. Germline CDR1 is KGHSH and CDR2 is LQKENI. The CDR3 has 19 residues. Unmatched junction bases numbered 13, after V lost 2 bases and J lost 6 bases.

This clone was counted a few times. The rearrangement joins TRBV19 to TRBJ2-1; the match to TRBD2 covers 15 bases. Germline-derived CDR1 and CDR2 are LNHDA and SQIVND (reference sequence). Trimming at V came to 5 bases and at J to 9 bases, leaving 8 bases not matched to a gene. The CDR3 contains 16 residues. The CDR3 nucleotides read TGTGCCAGTAGTTCCCGGACTAGCGGGAGGGCAAGTGAGCAGTTCTTC. As protein: CASSSRTSGRASEQFF.

In this sample, this clone turned up a few times. This CDR3 reads CASSVWESGTGELFF. The CDR3 DNA sequence: TGTGCCAGCTCAGTGTGGGAGTCGGGGACCGGGGAGCTGTTTTTT. J is TRBJ2-2 and V is TRBV18; possibly TRBD2 for D (5 bases). This CDR3 has 15 residues. The germline CDR1 and CDR2 sequences are KGHSH and LQKENI. The ends were cut back, 5 bases at V and 5 bases at J, with 15 bases in the middle. The entire variable domain, with the rest obtained from reference TRBV18 and TRBJ2-2, is as follows: NAGVMQNPRHLVRRRGQEARLRCSPMKGHSHVYWYRQLPEEGLKFMVYLQKENIIDESGMPKERFSAEFPKEGPSILRIQQVVRGDSAAYFCASSVWESGTGELFFGEGSRLTVL.